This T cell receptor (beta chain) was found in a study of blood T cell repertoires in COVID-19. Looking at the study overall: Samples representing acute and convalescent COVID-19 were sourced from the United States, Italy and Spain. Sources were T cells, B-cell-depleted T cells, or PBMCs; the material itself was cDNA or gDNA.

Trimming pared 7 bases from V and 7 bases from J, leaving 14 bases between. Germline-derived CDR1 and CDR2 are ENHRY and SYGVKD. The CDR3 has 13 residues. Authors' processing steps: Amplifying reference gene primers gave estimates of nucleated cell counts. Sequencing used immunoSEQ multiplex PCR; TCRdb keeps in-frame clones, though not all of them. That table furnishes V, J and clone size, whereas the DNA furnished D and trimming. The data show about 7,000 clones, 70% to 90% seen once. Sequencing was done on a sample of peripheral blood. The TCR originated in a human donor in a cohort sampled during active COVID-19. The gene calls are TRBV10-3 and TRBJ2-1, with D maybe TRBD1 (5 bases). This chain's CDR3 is CAIIVDQGNEQFF. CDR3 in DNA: TGTGCCATCATTGTTGACCAGGGAAATGAGCAGTTCTTC.